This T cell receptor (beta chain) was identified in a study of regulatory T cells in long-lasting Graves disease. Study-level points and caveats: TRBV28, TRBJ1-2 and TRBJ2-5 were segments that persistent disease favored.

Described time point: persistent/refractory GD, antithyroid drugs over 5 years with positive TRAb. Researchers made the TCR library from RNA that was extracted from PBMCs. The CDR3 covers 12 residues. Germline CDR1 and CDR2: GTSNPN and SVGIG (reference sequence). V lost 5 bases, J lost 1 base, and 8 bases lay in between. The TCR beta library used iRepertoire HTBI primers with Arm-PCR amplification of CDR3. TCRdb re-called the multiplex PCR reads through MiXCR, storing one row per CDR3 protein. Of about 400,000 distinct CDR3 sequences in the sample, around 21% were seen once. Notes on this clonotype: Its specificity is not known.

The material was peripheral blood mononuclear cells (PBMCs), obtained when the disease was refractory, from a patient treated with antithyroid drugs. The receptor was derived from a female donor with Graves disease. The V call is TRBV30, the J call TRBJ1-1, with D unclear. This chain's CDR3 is CAWGNRNTEAFF. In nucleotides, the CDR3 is TGTGCCTGGGGCAACAGGAACACTGAAGCTTTCTTT.